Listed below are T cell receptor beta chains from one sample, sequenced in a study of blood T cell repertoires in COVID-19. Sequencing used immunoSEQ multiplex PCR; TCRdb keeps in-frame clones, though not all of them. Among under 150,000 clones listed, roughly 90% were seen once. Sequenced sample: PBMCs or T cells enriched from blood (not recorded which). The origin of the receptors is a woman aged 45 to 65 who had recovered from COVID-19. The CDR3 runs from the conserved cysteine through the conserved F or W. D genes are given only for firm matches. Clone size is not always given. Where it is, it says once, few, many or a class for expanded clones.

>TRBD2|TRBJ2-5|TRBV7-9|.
CASSLERLAGGETQYF
TGTGCCAGCAGCTTAGAGCGTCTAGCGGGGGGGGAGACCCAGTACTTC
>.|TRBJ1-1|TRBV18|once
CASSPPLTGTEAFF
TGTGCCAGCTCACCTCCTCTGACAGGCACTGAAGCTTTCTTT
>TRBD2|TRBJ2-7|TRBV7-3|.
CASSLNGGADEQYF
TGTGCCAGCAGCTTAAACGGGGGGGCCGACGAGCAGTACTTC
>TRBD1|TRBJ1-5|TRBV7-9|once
CASSPGEDRDGQPQHF
TGTGCCAGCAGCCCCGGGGAGGACAGGGACGGACAGCCCCAGCATTTT
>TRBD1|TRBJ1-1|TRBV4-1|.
CASSQGDRPNTEAFF
TGCGCCAGCAGCCAAGGGGACAGGCCGAACACTGAAGCTTTCTTT
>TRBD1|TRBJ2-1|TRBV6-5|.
CASSQAPRQGGQFF
TGTGCCAGCAGCCAAGCACCTCGACAGGGTGGCCAGTTCTTC
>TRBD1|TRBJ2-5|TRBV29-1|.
CSVEEVGQGQETQYF
TGCAGCGTTGAAGAAGTAGGACAGGGTCAAGAGACCCAGTACTTC
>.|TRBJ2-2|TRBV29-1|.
CSGLGANTGELFF
TGCAGCGGCCTGGGAGCGAACACCGGGGAGCTGTTTTTT
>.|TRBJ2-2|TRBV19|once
CASSTSRLFFANTGELFF
TGTGCCAGTAGTACTAGCAGACTATTCTTTGCGAACACCGGGGAGCTGTTTTTT
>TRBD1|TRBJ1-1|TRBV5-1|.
CASSSGQPATNEAFF
TGCGCCAGCAGCTCGGGACAGCCTGCCACTAACGAAGCTTTCTTT
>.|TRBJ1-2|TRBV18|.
CASSPGNAYGYTF
TGTGCCAGCTCACCAGGCAACGCCTATGGCTACACCTTC
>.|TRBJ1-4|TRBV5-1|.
CASSLVPIAGVTNEKLFF
TGCGCCAGCAGCTTGGTTCCGATCGCGGGGGTAACTAATGAAAAACTGTTTTTT
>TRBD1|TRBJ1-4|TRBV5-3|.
CARSARDRGEEKLFF
TGTGCCAGAAGCGCGAGGGACAGGGGCGAAGAAAAACTGTTTTTT
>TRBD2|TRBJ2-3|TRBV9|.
CASSVRAGGPGLTDTQYF
TGTGCCAGCAGCGTACGTGCGGGGGGCCCGGGGTTGACAGATACGCAGTATTTT
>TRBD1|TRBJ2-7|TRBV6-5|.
CASSWDSSSYEQYF
TGTGCCAGCAGTTGGGACAGTAGCTCCTACGAGCAGTACTTC
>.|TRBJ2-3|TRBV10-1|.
CASSAYGGAGDTQYF
TGCGCCAGCAGCGCCTACGGGGGAGCCGGAGATACGCAGTATTTT
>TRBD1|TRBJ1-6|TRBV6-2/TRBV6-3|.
CASSLQGAGYSPLHF
TGTGCCAGCAGTTTACAGGGGGCTGGATACTCACCCCTCCACTTT
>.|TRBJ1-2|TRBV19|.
CASSWAVYGYTF
TGTGCCAGTAGTTGGGCAGTCTATGGCTACACCTTC
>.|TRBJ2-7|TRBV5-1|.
CASTPGQSYEQYF
TGCGCCAGCACCCCGGGACAATCCTACGAGCAGTACTTC
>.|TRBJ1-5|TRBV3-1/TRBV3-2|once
CASSQVTGDSNQPQHF
TGTGCCAGCAGCCAAGTGACGGGAGATAGCAATCAGCCCCAGCATTTT
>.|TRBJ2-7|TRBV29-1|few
CSVDGPEDFGEQYF
TGCAGCGTTGATGGGCCCGAGGACTTCGGCGAGCAGTACTTC
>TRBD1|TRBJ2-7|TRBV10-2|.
CASSEGQGSYEQYF
TGCGCCAGCAGTGAGGGACAGGGCTCCTACGAGCAGTACTTC
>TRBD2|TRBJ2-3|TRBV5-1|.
CASSLGRRASGDTQYF
TGCGCCAGCAGCTTGGGGAGGCGGGCTAGCGGAGATACGCAGTATTTT
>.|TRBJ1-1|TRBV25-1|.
CASSRRTEAFF
TGTGCCAGCAGCCGACGGACAGAAGCTTTCTTT
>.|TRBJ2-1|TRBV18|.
CASSPLADNEQFF
TGTGCCAGCTCACCATTGGCCGACAATGAGCAGTTCTTC
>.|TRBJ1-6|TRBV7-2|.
CASSPRSDRENSPLHF
TGTGCCAGCAGCCCCCGATCGGACAGAGAGAATTCACCCCTCCACTTT
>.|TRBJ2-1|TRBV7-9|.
CASSLAGEDYNEQFF
TGTGCCAGCAGCTTAGCGGGGGAGGACTACAATGAGCAGTTCTTC